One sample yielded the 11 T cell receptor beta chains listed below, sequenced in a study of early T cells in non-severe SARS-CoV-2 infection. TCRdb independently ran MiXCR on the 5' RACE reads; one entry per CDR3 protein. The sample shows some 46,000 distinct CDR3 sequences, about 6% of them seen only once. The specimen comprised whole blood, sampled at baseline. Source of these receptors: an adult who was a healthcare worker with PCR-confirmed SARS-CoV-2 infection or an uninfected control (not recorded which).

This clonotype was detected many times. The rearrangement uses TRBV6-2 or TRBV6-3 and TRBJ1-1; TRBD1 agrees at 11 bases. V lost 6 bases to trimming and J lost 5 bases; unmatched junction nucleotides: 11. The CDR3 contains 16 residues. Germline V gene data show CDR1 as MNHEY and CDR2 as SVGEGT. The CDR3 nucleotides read TGTGCCAGCAGAAGCCGGACAGGGGGCTTGGGGACTGAAGCTTTCTTT. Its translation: CASRSRTGGLGTEAFF.

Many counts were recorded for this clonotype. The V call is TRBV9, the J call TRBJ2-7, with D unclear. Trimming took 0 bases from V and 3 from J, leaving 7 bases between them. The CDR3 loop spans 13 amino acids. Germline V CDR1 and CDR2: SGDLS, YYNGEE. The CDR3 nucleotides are TGTGCCAGCAGCGTAGCTCCGGGCTACGAGCAGTACTTC. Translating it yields CASSVAPGYEQYF.

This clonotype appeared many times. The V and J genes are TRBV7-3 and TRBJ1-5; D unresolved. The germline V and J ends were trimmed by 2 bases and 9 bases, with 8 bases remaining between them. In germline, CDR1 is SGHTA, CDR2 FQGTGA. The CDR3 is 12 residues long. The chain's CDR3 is CASSLPNGPQHF. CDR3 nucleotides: TGTGCCAGCAGCTTACCTAATGGGCCCCAGCATTTT.

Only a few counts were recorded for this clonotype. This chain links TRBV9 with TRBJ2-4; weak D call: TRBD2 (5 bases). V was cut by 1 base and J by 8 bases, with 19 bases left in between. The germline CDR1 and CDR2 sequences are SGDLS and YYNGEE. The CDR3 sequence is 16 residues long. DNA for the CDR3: TGTGCCAGCAGCGTAAGCGGAGTTCGCTCGTGGGACATTCAGTACTTC. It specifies CASSVSGVRSWDIQYF.

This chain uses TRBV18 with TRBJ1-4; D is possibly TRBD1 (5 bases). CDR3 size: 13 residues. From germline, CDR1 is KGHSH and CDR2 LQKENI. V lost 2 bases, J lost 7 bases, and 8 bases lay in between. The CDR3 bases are TGTGCCAGCTCACCAAGGGGTAGTGAAAAACTGTTTTTT. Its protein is CASSPRGSEKLFF. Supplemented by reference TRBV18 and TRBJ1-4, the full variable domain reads NAGVMQNPRHLVRRRGQEARLRCSPMKGHSHVYWYRQLPEEGLKFMVYLQKENIIDESGMPKERFSAEFPKEGPSILRIQQVVRGDSAAYFCASSPRGSEKLFFGSGTQLSVL.

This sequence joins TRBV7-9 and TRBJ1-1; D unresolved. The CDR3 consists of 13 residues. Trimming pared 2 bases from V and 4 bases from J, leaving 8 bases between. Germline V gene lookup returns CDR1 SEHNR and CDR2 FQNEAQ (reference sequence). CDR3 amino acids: CASSLMLSTEAFF. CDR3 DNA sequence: TGTGCCAGCAGCTTAATGTTAAGCACTGAAGCTTTCTTT.

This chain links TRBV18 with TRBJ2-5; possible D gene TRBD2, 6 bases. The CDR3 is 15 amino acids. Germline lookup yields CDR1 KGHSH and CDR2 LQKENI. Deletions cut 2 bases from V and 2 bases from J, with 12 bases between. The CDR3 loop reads CASSPGTGRQETQYF. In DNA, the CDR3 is TGTGCCAGCTCACCAGGGACTGGCAGACAAGAGACCCAGTACTTC.

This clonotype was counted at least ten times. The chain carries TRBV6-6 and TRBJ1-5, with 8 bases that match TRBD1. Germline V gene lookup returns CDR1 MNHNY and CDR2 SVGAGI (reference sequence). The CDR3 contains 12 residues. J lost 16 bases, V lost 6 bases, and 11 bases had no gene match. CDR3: CASSHTVQGAHF. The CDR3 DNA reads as TGTGCCAGCAGCCACACCGTCCAGGGGGCCCATTTT.

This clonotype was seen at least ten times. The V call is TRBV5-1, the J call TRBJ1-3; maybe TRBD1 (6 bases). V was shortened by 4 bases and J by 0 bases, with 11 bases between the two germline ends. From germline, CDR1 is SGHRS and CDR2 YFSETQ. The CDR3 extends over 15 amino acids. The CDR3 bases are TGCGCCAGCAGCGCGACAGGATCCTCTGGAAACACCATATATTTT. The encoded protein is CASSATGSSGNTIYF.

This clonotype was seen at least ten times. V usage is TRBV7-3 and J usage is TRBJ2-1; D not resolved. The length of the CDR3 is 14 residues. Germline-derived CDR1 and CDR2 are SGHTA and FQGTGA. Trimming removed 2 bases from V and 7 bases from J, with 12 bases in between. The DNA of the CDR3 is TGTGCCAGCAGCTTAGTTGCTCCTTTTAATGAGCAGTTCTTC. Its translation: CASSLVAPFNEQFF. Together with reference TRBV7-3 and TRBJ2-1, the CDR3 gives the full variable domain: GAGVSQTPSNKVTEKGKYVELRCDPISGHTALYWYRQSLGQGPEFLIYFQGTGAADDSGLPNDRFFAVRPEGSVSTLKIQRTERGDSAVYLCASSLVAPFNEQFFGPGTRLTVL.

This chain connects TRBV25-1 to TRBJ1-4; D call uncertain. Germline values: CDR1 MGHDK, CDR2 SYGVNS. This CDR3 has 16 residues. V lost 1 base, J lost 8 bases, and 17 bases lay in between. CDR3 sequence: CASSEWAKPRSEKLFF. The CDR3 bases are TGTGCCAGCAGTGAATGGGCCAAACCCAGGAGCGAAAAACTGTTTTTT.